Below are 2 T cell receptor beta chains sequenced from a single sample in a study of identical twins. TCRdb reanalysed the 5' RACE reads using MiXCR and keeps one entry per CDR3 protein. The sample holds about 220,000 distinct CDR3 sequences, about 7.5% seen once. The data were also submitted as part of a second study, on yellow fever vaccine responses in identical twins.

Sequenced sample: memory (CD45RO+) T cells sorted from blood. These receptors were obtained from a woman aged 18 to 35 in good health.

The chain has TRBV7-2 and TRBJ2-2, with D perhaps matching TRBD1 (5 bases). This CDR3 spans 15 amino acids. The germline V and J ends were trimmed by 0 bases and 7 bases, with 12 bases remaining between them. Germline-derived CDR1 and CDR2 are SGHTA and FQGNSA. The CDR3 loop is CASSLAPGLGGELFF. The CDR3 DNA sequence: TGTGCCAGCAGCTTAGCGCCAGGGTTGGGCGGGGAGCTGTTTTTT.

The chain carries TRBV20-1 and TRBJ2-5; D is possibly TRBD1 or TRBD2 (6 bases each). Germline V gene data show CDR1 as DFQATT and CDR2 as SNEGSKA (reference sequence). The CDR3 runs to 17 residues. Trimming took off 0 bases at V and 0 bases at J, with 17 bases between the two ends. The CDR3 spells CSARDSVWGADQETQYF. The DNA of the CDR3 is TGCAGTGCTAGAGATAGTGTATGGGGGGCTGACCAAGAGACCCAGTACTTC.